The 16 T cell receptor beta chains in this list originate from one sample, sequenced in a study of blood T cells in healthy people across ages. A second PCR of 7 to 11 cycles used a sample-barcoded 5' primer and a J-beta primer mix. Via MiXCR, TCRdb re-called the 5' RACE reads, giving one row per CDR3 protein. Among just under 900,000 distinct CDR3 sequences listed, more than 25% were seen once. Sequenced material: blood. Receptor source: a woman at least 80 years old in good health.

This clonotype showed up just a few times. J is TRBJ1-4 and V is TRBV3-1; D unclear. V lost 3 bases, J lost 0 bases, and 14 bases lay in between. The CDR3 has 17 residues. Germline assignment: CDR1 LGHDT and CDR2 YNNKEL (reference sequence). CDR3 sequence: CASSQSDRGATNEKLFF. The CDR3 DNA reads TGTGCCAGCAGCCAGTCCGACCGGGGTGCAACTAATGAAAAACTGTTTTTT.

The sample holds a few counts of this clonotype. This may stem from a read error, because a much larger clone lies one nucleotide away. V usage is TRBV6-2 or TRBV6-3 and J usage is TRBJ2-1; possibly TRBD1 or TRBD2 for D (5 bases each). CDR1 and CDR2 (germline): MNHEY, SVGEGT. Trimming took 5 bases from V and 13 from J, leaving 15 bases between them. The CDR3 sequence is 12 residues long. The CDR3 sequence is CASSNRVGTQFF. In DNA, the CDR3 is TGTGCCAGCAGTAATCGGGTCGGGACCCAGTTCTTC.

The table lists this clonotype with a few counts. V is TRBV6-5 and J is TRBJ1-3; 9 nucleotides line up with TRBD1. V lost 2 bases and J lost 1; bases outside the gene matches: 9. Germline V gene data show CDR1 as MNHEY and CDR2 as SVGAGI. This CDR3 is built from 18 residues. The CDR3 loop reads CASSYGQGQKDSGNTIYF. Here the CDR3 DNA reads TGTGCCAGCAGTTACGGACAGGGGCAGAAAGATTCTGGAAACACCATATATTTT.

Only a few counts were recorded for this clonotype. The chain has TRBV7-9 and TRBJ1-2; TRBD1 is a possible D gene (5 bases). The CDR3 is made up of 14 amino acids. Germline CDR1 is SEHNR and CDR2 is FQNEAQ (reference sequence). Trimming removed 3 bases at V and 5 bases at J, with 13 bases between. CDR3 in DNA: TGTGCCAGCAGCTTGGAGGGGCGGGAATATGGCTACACCTTC. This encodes CASSLEGREYGYTF.

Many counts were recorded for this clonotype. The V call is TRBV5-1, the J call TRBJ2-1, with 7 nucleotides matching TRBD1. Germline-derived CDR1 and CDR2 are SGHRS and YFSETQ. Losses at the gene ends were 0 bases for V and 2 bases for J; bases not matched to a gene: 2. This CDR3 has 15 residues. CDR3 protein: CASSLGTGPYNEQFF. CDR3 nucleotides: TGCGCCAGCAGCTTGGGGACAGGTCCCTACAATGAGCAGTTCTTC.

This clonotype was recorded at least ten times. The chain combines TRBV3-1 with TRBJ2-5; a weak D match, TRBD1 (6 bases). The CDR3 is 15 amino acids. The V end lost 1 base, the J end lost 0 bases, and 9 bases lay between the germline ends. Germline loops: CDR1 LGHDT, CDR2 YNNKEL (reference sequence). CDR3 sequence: CASSQGTGNQETQYF. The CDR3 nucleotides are TGTGCCAGCAGCCAAGGAACAGGGAACCAAGAGACCCAGTACTTC.

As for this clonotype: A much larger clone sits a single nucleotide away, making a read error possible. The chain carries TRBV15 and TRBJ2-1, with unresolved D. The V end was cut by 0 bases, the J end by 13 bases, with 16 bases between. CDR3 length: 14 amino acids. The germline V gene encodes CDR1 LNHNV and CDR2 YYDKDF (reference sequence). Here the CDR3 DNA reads TGTGCCACCAGCAGAGATATGGCAACAGAGACCCAGTTCTTC. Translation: CATSRDMATETQFF.

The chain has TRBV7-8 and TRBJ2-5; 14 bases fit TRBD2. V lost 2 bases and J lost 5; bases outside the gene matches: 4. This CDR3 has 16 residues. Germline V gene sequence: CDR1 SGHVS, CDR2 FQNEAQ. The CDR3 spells CASSLPRLAGGETQYF. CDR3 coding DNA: TGTGCCAGCAGCTTACCCAGACTAGCGGGGGGGGAGACCCAGTACTTC.

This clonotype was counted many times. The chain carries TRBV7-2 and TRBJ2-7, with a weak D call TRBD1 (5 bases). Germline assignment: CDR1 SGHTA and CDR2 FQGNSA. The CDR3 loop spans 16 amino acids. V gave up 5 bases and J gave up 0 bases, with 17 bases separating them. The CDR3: CASSVSWTSPSYEQYF. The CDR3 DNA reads TGTGCCAGCAGCGTATCTTGGACATCCCCCTCCTACGAGCAGTACTTC.

This chain's CDR3 is CSARDPQTTNEKLFF. CDR3 nucleotide sequence: TGCAGTGCTAGAGACCCACAGACAACTAATGAAAAACTGTTTTTT. This chain connects TRBV20-1 to TRBJ1-4; D is undetermined. Trimming removed 0 bases at V and 0 bases at J, with 8 bases between. The germline V gene encodes CDR1 DFQATT and CDR2 SNEGSKA (reference sequence). CDR3 length: 15 amino acids.

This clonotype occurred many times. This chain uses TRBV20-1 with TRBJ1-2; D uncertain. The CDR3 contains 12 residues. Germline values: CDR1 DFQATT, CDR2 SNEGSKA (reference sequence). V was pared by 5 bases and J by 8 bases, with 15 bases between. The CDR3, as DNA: TGCAGTGCTCGGGGTGGTACTTGGGGCTACACCTTC. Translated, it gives CSARGGTWGYTF.

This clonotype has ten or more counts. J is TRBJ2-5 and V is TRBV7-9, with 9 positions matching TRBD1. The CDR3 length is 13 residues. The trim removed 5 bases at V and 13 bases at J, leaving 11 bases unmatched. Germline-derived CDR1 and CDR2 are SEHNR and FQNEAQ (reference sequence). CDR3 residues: CASSPFDRGAVYF. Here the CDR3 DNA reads TGTGCCAGCAGCCCATTCGACAGGGGGGCTGTGTACTTC.

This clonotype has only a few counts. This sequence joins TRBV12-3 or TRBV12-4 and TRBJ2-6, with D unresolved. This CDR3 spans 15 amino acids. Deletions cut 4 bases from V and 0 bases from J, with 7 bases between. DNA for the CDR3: TGTGCCAGCAGTTGTGGAAGCTCTGGGGCCAACGTCCTGACTTTC. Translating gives CASSCGSSGANVLTF.

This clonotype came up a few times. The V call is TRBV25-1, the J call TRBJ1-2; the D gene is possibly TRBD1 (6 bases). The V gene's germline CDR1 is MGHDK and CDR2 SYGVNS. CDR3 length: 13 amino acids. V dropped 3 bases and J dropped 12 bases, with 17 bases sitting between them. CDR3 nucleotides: TGTGCCAGCAGTGAGTCACCGGGACACGGAGACACCTTC. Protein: CASSESPGHGDTF.

The CDR3, as DNA: TGCAGTGCTAGCAACCTTAGAAGCCCTGAAGCTTTCTTT. Encoded protein: CSASNLRSPEAFF. The rearrangement uses TRBV20-1 and TRBJ1-1, with unresolved D. Germline CDR1 reads DFQATT; CDR2 reads SNEGSKA (reference sequence). V lost 3 bases and J lost 6, with 14 bases in between. The CDR3 spans 13 residues.

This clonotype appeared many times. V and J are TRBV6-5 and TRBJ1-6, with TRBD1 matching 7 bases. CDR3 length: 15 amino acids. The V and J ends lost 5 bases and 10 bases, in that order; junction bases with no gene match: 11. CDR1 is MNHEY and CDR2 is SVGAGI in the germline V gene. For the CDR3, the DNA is TGTGCCAGCAGTCGCGACAGGGATGGAGGGTCACCCCTCCACTTT. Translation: CASSRDRDGGSPLHF.